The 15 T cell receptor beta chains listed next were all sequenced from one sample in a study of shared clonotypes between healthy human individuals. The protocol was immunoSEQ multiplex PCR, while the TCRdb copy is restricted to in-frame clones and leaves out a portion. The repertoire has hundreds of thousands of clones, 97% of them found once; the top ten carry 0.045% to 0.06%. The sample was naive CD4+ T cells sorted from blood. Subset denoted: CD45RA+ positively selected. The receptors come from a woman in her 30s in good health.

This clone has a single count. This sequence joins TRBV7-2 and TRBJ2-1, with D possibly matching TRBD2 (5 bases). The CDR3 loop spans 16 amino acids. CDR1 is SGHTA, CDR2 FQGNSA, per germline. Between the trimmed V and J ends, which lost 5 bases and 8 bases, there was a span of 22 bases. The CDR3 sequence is CASSPTGIQARDEQFF. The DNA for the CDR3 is TGTGCCAGCAGCCCGACCGGGATCCAGGCGAGGGATGAGCAGTTCTTC.

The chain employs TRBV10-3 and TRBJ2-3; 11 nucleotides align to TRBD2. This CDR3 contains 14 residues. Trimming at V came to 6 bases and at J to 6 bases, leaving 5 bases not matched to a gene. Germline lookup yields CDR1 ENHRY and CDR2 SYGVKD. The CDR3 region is CAIRTSGIRDTQYF. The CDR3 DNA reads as TGTGCCATCAGGACTAGCGGGATCCGGGATACGCAGTATTTT.

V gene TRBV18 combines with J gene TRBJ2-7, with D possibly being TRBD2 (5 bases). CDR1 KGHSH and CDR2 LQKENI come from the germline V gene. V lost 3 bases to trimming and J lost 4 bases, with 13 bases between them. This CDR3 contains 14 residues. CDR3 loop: CASSPEGRLYEQYF. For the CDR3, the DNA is TGTGCCAGCTCACCCGAAGGGAGACTTTACGAGCAGTACTTC.

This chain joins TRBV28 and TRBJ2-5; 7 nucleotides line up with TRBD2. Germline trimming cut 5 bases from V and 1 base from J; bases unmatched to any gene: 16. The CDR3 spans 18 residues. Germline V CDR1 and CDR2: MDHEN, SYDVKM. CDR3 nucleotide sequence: TGTGCCAGCAGTATCCTCAGGGTCAGCGGGGCCCTCCAAGAGACCCAGTACTTC. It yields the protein CASSILRVSGALQETQYF.

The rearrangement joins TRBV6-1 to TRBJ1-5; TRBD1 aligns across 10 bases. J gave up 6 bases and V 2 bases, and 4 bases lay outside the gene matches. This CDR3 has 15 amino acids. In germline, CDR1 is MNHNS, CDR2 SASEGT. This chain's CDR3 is CASSEFGTGVQPQHF. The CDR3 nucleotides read TGTGCCAGCAGTGAATTTGGGACAGGGGTTCAGCCCCAGCATTTT.

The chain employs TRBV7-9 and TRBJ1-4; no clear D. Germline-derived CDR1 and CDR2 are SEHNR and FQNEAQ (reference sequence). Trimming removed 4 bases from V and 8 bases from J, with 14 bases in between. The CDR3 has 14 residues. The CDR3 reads CASSSLEDSEKLFF. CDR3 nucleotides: TGTGCCAGCAGCTCCCTCGAGGATTCGGAAAAACTGTTTTTT. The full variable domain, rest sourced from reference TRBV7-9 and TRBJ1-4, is DTGVSQNPRHKITKRGQNVTFRCDPISEHNRLYWYRQTLGQGPEFLTYFQNEAQLEKSRLLSDRFSAERPKGSFSTLEIQRTEQGDSAMYLCASSSLEDSEKLFFGSGTQLSVL.

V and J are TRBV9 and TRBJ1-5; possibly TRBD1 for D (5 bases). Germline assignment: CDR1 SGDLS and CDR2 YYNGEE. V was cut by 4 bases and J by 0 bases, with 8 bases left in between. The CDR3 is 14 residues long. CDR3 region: CASSLRDSNQPQHF. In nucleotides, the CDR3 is TGTGCCAGCAGCCTCAGGGATAGCAATCAGCCCCAGCATTTT.

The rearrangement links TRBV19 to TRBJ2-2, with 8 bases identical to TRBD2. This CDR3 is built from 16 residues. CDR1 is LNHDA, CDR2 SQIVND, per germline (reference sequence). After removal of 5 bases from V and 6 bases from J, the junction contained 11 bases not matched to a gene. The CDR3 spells CASSLKAGESAGELFF. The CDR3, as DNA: TGTGCCAGTAGTTTAAAAGCGGGAGAATCTGCCGGGGAGCTGTTTTTT. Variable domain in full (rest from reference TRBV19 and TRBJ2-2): DGGITQSPKYLFRKEGQNVTLSCEQNLNHDAMYWYRQDPGQGLRLIYYSQIVNDFQKGDIAEGYSVSREKKESFPLTVTSAQKNPTAFYLCASSLKAGESAGELFFGEGSRLTVL.

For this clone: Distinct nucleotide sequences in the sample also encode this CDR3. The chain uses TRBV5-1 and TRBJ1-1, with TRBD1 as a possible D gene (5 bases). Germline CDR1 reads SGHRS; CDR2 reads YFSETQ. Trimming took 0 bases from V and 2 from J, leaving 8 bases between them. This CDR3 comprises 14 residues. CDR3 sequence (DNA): TGCGCCAGCAGCTTGGGACAGCCCAACACTGAAGCTTTCTTT. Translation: CASSLGQPNTEAFF.

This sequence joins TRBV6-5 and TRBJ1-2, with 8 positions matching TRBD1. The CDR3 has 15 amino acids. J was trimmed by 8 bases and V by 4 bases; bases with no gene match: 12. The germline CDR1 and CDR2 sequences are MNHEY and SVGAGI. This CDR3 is CASSSQGAPPRGYTF. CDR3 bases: TGTGCCAGCAGTTCCCAGGGGGCTCCCCCGCGGGGCTACACCTTC.

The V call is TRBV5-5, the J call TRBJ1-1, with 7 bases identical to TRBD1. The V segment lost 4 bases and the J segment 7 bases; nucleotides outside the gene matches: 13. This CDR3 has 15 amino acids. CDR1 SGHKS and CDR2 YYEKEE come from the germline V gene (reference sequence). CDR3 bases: TGTGCCAGCAGCCTGGGGTCGGGACAGATATATGAAGCTTTCTTT. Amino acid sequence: CASSLGSGQIYEAFF.

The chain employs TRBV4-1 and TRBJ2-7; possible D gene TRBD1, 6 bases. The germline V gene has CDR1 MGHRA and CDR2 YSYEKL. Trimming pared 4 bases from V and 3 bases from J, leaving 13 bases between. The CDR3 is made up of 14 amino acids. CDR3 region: CASSRPGTSYEQYF. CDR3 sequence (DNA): TGCGCCAGCAGCCGACCCGGGACAAGCTACGAGCAGTACTTC.

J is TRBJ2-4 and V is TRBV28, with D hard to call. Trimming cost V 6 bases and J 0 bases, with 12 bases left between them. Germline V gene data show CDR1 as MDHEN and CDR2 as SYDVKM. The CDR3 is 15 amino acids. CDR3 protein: CASRLQGVAKNIQYF. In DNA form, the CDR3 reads TGTGCCAGCAGGTTACAAGGCGTAGCCAAAAACATTCAGTACTTC.

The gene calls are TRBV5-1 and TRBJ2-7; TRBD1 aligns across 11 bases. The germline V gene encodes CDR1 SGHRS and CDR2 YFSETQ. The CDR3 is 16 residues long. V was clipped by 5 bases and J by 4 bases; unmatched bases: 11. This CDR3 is CASSAMTGQGAYEQYF. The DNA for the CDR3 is TGCGCCAGCAGTGCAATGACCGGACAGGGGGCATACGAGCAGTACTTC.

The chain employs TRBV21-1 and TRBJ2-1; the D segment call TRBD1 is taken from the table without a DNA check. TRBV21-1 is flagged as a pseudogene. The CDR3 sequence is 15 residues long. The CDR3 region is CASTPWAWSYNEQFF. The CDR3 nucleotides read TGTGCCAGCACCCCCTGGGCGTGGTCCTACAATGAGCAGTTCTTC.